Below, 27 T cell receptor beta chains from the same sample are listed, as sequenced in a study of cytomegalovirus exposure and HLA in healthy donors. The PCR made use of 60 Vbeta and 13 Jbeta primers. Using immunoSEQ multiplex PCR, the repertoire was profiled, and TCRdb retains in-frame clones only, with some absent. The sample records roughly 200,000 clones, 77% being singletons. Sequencing used PBMCs. The source is a woman aged 60-70 years in good health and CMV-seropositive.

The rearrangement uses TRBV5-1 and TRBJ2-1, with 7 bases lining up with TRBD2. After removal of 1 base from V and 9 bases from J, the junction contained 10 bases not matched to a gene. From germline, CDR1 is SGHRS and CDR2 YFSETQ. The CDR3 covers 15 residues. The CDR3 reads CASSLKAGATAEQFF. The CDR3 coding sequence is TGCGCCAGCAGCTTGAAGGCGGGAGCAACGGCTGAGCAGTTCTTC.

The chain is built from TRBV28 and TRBJ1-2; no clear D gene. This CDR3 is 12 amino acids long. CDR1 MDHEN and CDR2 SYDVKM come from the germline V gene. V dropped 10 bases and J dropped 4 bases, with 13 bases sitting between them. The CDR3 DNA reads as TGTGCCACCAAGGGAGCGGGCTATGGCTACACCTTC. Protein: CATKGAGYGYTF.

The sample holds one count of this clone. The J gene is TRBJ2-3, the V gene TRBV7-2; 7 nucleotides line up with TRBD1. Unmatched junction bases numbered 6, after V lost 4 bases and J lost 2 bases. CDR1 and CDR2 (germline): SGHTA, FQGNSA. The CDR3 contains 15 residues. CDR3 sequence reads: CASSSTGMDTDTQYF. CDR3 in DNA: TGTGCCAGCAGCTCGACAGGGATGGACACAGATACGCAGTATTTT.

The CDR3 DNA follows: TGTGCCAGCAGCCAACCGGACAGGGCGAATGGCTACACCTTC. Residues: CASSQPDRANGYTF. The chain employs TRBV4-2 and TRBJ1-2; 8 nucleotides agree with TRBD1. From germline, CDR1 is LGHNA and CDR2 YNFKEQ. The CDR3 has 14 amino acids. V shed 2 bases and J 6 bases; nucleotides not matched to a gene: 5.

The rearrangement uses TRBV2 and TRBJ2-3; D is unresolved. This CDR3 spans 15 amino acids. V gave up 2 bases and J gave up 0 bases, with 9 bases separating them. Per germline, CDR1 SNHLY and CDR2 FYNNEI. The CDR3 coding sequence is TGTGCCAGCAGTGAACCTTCCGGGAGCACAGATACGCAGTATTTT. Residues: CASSEPSGSTDTQYF.

This clone appeared a few times. In DNA, the CDR3 is TGCAGCCCCTCCTTAGTTGCAACTAATGAAAAACTGTTTTTT. This translates into CSPSLVATNEKLFF. The chain is built from TRBV29-1 and TRBJ1-4; D remains unclear. The V and J ends lost 8 bases and 0 bases respectively, with 13 bases between them. Germline loops: CDR1 SQVTM, CDR2 ANQGSEA. This CDR3 spans 14 amino acids.

CDR3 loop: CAATGLEKLFF. Written as DNA, the CDR3 is TGTGCCGCGACAGGGCTGGAAAAACTGTTTTTT. This chain connects TRBV6-5 to TRBJ1-4; 7 positions match TRBD1. Losses at the gene ends were 11 bases for V and 8 bases for J; bases not matched to a gene: 5. Germline V CDR1 and CDR2: MNHEY, SVGAGI. The CDR3 length is 11 residues.

In its sample, this clone was seen a few times. V gene TRBV30 combines with J gene TRBJ2-7, with TRBD2 as a possible D gene (6 bases). CDR1 GTSNPN and CDR2 SVGIG come from the germline V gene (reference sequence). This CDR3 comprises 14 residues. V lost 5 bases, J lost 0 bases, and 14 bases lay in between. This chain's CDR3 is CAWDHPGGSYEQYF. Here the CDR3 DNA reads TGTGCCTGGGACCACCCCGGGGGCTCCTACGAGCAGTACTTC.

The V call is TRBV30, the J call TRBJ2-6, with 9 bases matching TRBD1. The V gene end was trimmed by 8 bases and the J gene end by 2 bases; junction bases not matched to a gene: 4. The germline gives CDR1 GTSNPN, CDR2 SVGIG (reference sequence). The CDR3 runs to 14 residues. The CDR3 nucleotides read TGTGCCGGGGGACAGGGAACTGGGGCCAACGTCCTGACTTTC. Its protein is CAGGQGTGANVLTF.

V is TRBV27 and J is TRBJ2-1; 9 positions match TRBD1. The CDR3 spans 15 residues. Germline V gives CDR1 MNHEY, CDR2 SMNVEV (reference sequence). After removal of 7 bases from V and 8 bases from J, the junction contained 12 bases not matched to a gene. CDR3 bases: TGTGCCAGCAACTACAGGGGGCATATGTACGATGAGCAGTTCTTC. Encoded protein: CASNYRGHMYDEQFF.

The rearrangement joins TRBV28 to TRBJ2-3; 14 nucleotides agree with TRBD2. With V trimmed by 8 bases and J by 5 bases, 12 bases remained unmatched. The CDR3 length is 17 residues. Looked up from germline, CDR1 is MDHEN and CDR2 is SYDVKM. In nucleotides, the CDR3 is TGTGCCAGCTTCTCTCCGGGACTAGCGGGAGTTGGAGATACGCAGTATTTT. The encoded protein is CASFSPGLAGVGDTQYF.

This clone was detected once. V gene TRBV29-1 combines with J gene TRBJ2-3, with 16 bases that match TRBD2. Germline V gives CDR1 SQVTM, CDR2 ANQGSEA. Germline trimming cut 1 base from V and 4 bases from J; bases unmatched to any gene: 2. The CDR3 loop spans 16 amino acids. The CDR3 DNA reads as TGCAGCGTTGAAGGCGGGACTAGCGGGAGGGCAGATACGCAGTATTTT. Residues: CSVEGGTSGRADTQYF.

This clone was detected a few times. The chain couples TRBV9 to TRBJ1-4; the match to TRBD1 covers 7 bases. Germline lookup yields CDR1 SGDLS and CDR2 YYNGEE. V trimming: 3 bases; J trimming: 4 bases; junction bases outside the gene matches: 6. The CDR3 consists of 15 residues. The CDR3 is CASSAQGTVNEKLFF. The CDR3 bases are TGTGCCAGCAGCGCCCAGGGGACAGTTAATGAAAAACTGTTTTTT.

A few counts support this clone. This rearrangement joins TRBV7-8 to TRBJ2-1; 11 nucleotides agree with TRBD2. J lost 8 bases, V lost 0 bases, and 6 bases had no gene match. This CDR3 has 16 amino acids. Per germline, CDR1 SGHVS and CDR2 FQNEAQ. This CDR3 is CASSLASSGGHDEQFF. CDR3 nucleotides: TGTGCCAGCAGCTTAGCATCTAGCGGGGGGCACGATGAGCAGTTCTTC.

This clone was detected only a few times. The CDR3 DNA follows: TGTGCCAGCAGCCGGGACTCCCTTGCGGAGACCCAGTACTTC. It translates to CASSRDSLAETQYF. The chain has TRBV9 and TRBJ2-5, with D possibly matching TRBD2 (6 bases). Germline values: CDR1 SGDLS, CDR2 YYNGEE. CDR3 length equals 14 residues. V was cut by 4 bases and J by 5 bases, with 15 bases left in between.

The chain recombines TRBV5-5 with TRBJ2-5; no reliable D call. The CDR3 is 16 residues long. Trimming pared 4 bases from V and 2 bases from J, leaving 18 bases between. Germline-derived CDR1 and CDR2 are SGHKS and YYEKEE (reference sequence). In nucleotides, the CDR3 is TGTGCCAGCAGCACCGAGCCTGGGCTGGTTCAAGAGACCCAGTACTTC. Translated: CASSTEPGLVQETQYF.

V and J are TRBV15 and TRBJ1-4; no firm D call. Germline V CDR1 and CDR2: LNHNV, YYDKDF (reference sequence). The CDR3 contains 15 residues. The V and J ends lost 1 base and 2 bases respectively, with 8 bases between them. The CDR3 region has the DNA TGTGCCACCAGCAGAGCGTTCCCGACTAATGAAAAACTGTTTTTT. As protein: CATSRAFPTNEKLFF.

The gene calls are TRBV6-1 and TRBJ2-2; D perhaps matches TRBD1 (6 bases). The CDR3 extends over 14 amino acids. Germline CDR1 MNHNS, CDR2 SASEGT. V was trimmed by 8 bases and J by 2 bases, leaving 12 bases between them. CDR3 residues: CASHGQKNTGELFF. Written as DNA, the CDR3 is TGTGCCAGCCATGGACAGAAAAACACCGGGGAGCTGTTTTTT.

The table lists this clone with a few counts. The chain has TRBV11-2 and TRBJ2-7; maybe TRBD1 (5 bases). This CDR3 region has 15 residues. In germline, CDR1 is SGHAT, CDR2 FQNNGV. Trimming took off 1 base at V and 5 bases at J, with 15 bases between the two ends. The DNA for the CDR3 is TGTGCCAGCAGCTTAGGAGTCCAGGGATGGGACGAGCAGTACTTC. Translating it yields CASSLGVQGWDEQYF.

This chain links TRBV28 with TRBJ1-4, with D unresolved. V lost 8 bases and J 14 bases, leaving 15 bases between the germline ends. The CDR3 consists of 11 residues. CDR1 and CDR2 from the germline V gene are MDHEN and SYDVKM. DNA of the CDR3: TGTGCCAGCCAACAGTTTCCCCTCCTGTTTTTT. Translating gives CASQQFPLLFF.

This clone was counted once. The J gene is TRBJ2-3, the V gene TRBV30; 11 bases are a match to TRBD2. Germline trimming cut 2 bases from V and 5 bases from J; bases unmatched to any gene: 3. In germline, CDR1 is GTSNPN, CDR2 SVGIG (reference sequence). The CDR3 covers 14 residues. The CDR3 loop is CAWSLAGGVDTQYF. CDR3 nucleotide sequence: TGTGCCTGGAGTCTAGCGGGGGGCGTAGATACGCAGTATTTT. Filled out from reference TRBV30 and TRBJ2-3, the complete variable domain reads SQTIHQWPATLVQPVGSPLSLECTVEGTSNPNLYWYRQAAGRGLQLLFYSVGIGQISSEVPQNLSASRPQDRQFILSSKKLLLSDSGFYLCAWSLAGGVDTQYFGPGTRLTVL.

The rearrangement joins TRBV15 to TRBJ1-1; D possibly corresponds to TRBD1 (6 bases). CDR1 and CDR2 (germline): LNHNV, YYDKDF (reference sequence). V shed 6 bases and J shed 5 bases, with 25 bases lying between them. The CDR3 runs to 17 residues. The CDR3 DNA reads as TGTGCCACCAGTAGGGGCGCGGGGGCCGGTTGGAGGACTGAAGCTTTCTTT. Translated, it gives CATSRGAGAGWRTEAFF.

The chain combines TRBV18 with TRBJ1-1, with D hard to call. V shed 5 bases and J shed 3 bases, with 7 bases lying between them. The CDR3 runs 12 residues. Germline V lookup: CDR1 KGHSH, CDR2 LQKENI. The chain's CDR3 is CASSTRYTEAFF. The DNA for the CDR3 is TGTGCCAGCTCAACGAGGTACACTGAAGCTTTCTTT.

The CDR3 loop reads CAWSVLVPGYEQFF. CDR3 bases: TGTGCCTGGAGTGTATTAGTACCGGGGTATGAGCAGTTCTTC. The V call is TRBV30, the J call TRBJ2-1, with D perhaps matching TRBD2 (5 bases). Germline V gives CDR1 GTSNPN, CDR2 SVGIG (reference sequence). The CDR3 totals 14 residues. Trimming left V 0 bases short and J 8 bases short, with 14 bases between.

The chain links TRBV28 to TRBJ2-5; 10 bases match TRBD2. V lost 10 bases and J lost 5; bases outside the gene matches: 13. Germline V gives CDR1 MDHEN, CDR2 SYDVKM. The CDR3 totals 15 residues. In nucleotides, the CDR3 is TGTGCCACGAGCGGGGGGGTTAGAATGGGGGAGACCCAGTACTTC. Protein: CATSGGVRMGETQYF.

For this clone: One end of the junction does not line up with germline, which may come from a read error. This sequence joins TRBV7-9 and TRBJ2-4; 10 nucleotides line up with TRBD2. Germline lookup yields CDR1 SEHNR and CDR2 FQNEAQ (reference sequence). CDR3 length: 18 residues. The CDR3 reads CASSPRLAGVGTKNSQYF. Written as DNA, the CDR3 is TGTGCCAGCAGCCCAAGGCTAGCGGGAGTGGGCACCAAAAACAGTCAGTACTTC.

This clone was counted once. This rearrangement joins TRBV29-1 to TRBJ1-2; 8 nucleotides agree with TRBD1. CDR3 size: 13 residues. The junction had 6 bases not matched to a gene; V was cut back by 6 bases and J by 3 bases. CDR1 is SQVTM, CDR2 ANQGSEA, per germline. CDR3 in DNA: TGCAGCGTCGATCGACAGGGGTACTATGGCTACACCTTC. Protein sequence: CSVDRQGYYGYTF.